This TCR beta chain comes out of a study of hypomethylating agent response in myelodysplastic syndrome (dated by TCRdb to the early 2020s). Study-level background: Patients were treated with the hypomethylating agents azacitidine (about 70% of the 11) or decitabine (3 of 11). Patients had a mean age of 72.2 +/- 6.3 years, and a diploid cytogenetic profile was the most common. Among the myelodysplastic syndrome patients in the cohort, several were male and 2 were female. Complete response or hematologic improvement was achieved by six patients, and five patients were classified as non-responders. The most frequent mutation was TET2, found in 5 of 11 patients. Response was defined as complete response or hematologic improvement, and any patient who met neither criterion was considered a non-responder. The full study reports these points: Age matching of healthy control donors to MDS patients was not performed, and the MDS versus healthy comparison could have been impacted by this lack of age matching. A possible recognition of novel MDS antigens by the shared GLIPH2 clusters was not confirmed and needs experimental validation. Only ten to twelve patients were analyzed, making the cohort small. Novel clonotypes were found to emerge more often in responders, whereas more contracted clonotypes were observed in non-responders after treatment. Richness, rarefaction diversity and clonality did not change significantly after hypomethylating agent treatment, across all patients or within response groups.

V is shortened by 5 bases, J by 6 bases, and the region joining them spans 17 bases. Per the germline V gene (reference sequence), MNHEY is the CDR1 and SMNVEV is the CDR2. From the cysteine through the phenylalanine, the CDR3 covers 14 amino acids. The entry retains the CDR3 DNA only, 42 bases that are in frame from base 1. Bulk bone marrow was analyzed, and T-cell subsets were not sorted. TCR beta CDR3 regions were immunosequenced from bone marrow of roughly 11 myelodysplastic syndrome patients before and after hypomethylating agent therapy. For longitudinal repertoire tracking, a baseline bone marrow plus two to three bone marrows at different post-treatment timepoints were contributed by each patient. Whole bone marrow served as the source for genomic DNA extraction, with DNA quality checked using TapeStation, NanoDrop OneC and PicoGreen assays. The library relied on the immunoSEQ multiplex PCR assay. Sequencing was run at survey resolution with two replicates of around 200 ng each, for a total of approximately 400 ng of DNA per sample. Using multiplex PCR primers aimed at V and J genes, the hsTCRB kit picked up rearranged TCRB sequences in genomic DNA. To amplify the CDR3 region, the first PCR ran for 31 cycles with the QIAGEN Multiplex PCR Kit. A second PCR of 7 to 8 cycles attached sample barcodes and Illumina adapters to each replicate. Pooled libraries were quantified using a QuantStudio 6 and the KAPA library quantification kit. Around 14 pM of pooled libraries went onto an Illumina MiSeq for sequencing, using single-end reads of 156 cycles plus an index read of 15 cycles. The paper's processing steps were these. Of 180,000 or so unique clonotypes, 1.5% to 2% were flagged by VDJdb annotation as previously reported viral-epitope-specific. The immunoSEQ Data Assistant and immunoSEQ Analyzer converted raw reads into normalized, annotated TCRB repertoires. Clonotypes were analyzed with BioAnalyzer and version 0.6.5 of the immunarch R package. Before richness was estimated, every repertoire was downsampled to the clone count of the smallest repertoire. Clonotypes were categorized as expanded, contracted or novel by Fisher's exact tests, where a novel clonotype had zero frequency before treatment. GLIPH2 clustered significantly changed CDR3 beta sequences using simulation_depth=1000 and kmer_min_depth=3, excluding CDR3s shorter than five residues. What TCRdb holds here is the immuneACCESS table cut down to in-frame rearrangements. Part of the clones is not present; checked against another copy, under half of the missing clones reflect an unresolved V gene, and the others are unexplained. The D gene and trimming were derived from the DNA, and the V and J assignments and clone size from that table. The sample includes 5,400 or so clones, with approximately 80% observed a single time. Roughly a sixth of the sample is in the top ten clones.

This clone is a singleton in its sample. Its antigen target is currently unknown. Per-base quality was not reported, and no clone a single base away is much larger than it. The source of this sequence is a human donor with myelodysplastic syndrome. The chain employs TRBV27 and TRBJ2-7; possibly the D gene is TRBD1, per 5 matching bases. This sample comprised bone marrow, obtained before or after starting hypomethylating agent treatment for myelodysplastic syndrome (not recorded which). The nucleotide sequence reads TGTGCCAGCAGTCAACTCCAGGGATTTCGCGAGCAGTACTTC. Its coded protein is CASSQLQGFREQYF.